This T cell receptor (beta chain) derives from a study of regulatory T cells in long-lasting Graves disease. Time point defined: persistent/refractory GD, antithyroid drugs over 5 years with positive TRAb. PBMC RNA was the source of the TCR library. There are 14 residues in the CDR3. The V gene's germline CDR1 is MDHEN and CDR2 SYDVKM. As regards this clonotype: This may stem from a read error, because a much larger clone lies one nucleotide away.

The authors built TCR beta libraries using iRepertoire HTBI primers and Arm-PCR of CDR3 regions. TCRdb recomputed calls from the multiplex PCR reads with MiXCR, one row per CDR3 protein. The sample contains roughly 450,000 distinct CDR3 sequences, more than 20% of which appear only once. Sequences were derived from peripheral blood mononuclear cells (PBMCs), sampled when the disease was refractory, from a patient treated with antithyroid drugs. The sequence came from a female donor with Graves disease. This sequence joins TRBV28 and TRBJ2-7; D perhaps matches TRBD2 (8 bases). In DNA, the CDR3 is TGTGCCGGCAGCTTAGCCGGGGGGGGGACAGATGAAAACTTC. The encoded protein is CAGSLAGGGTDENF.